A single count supports the clone carrying this TCR beta chain. This entry belongs to a study of control samples from healthy donors and cancer patients. The trim removed 2 bases at V and 1 base at J, leaving 4 bases unmatched. This CDR3 has 15 residues. Germline CDR1 and CDR2: SGHTA and FQGTGA. Sequencing was performed with immunoSEQ multiplex PCR; in TCRdb, only in-frame clones are kept and a portion is missing. Of 130,000 or so clones listed, about 90% are singletons. The sequence derives from a man aged 50 to 60 with head and neck cancer. This rearrangement joins TRBV7-3 to TRBJ1-1; 7 nucleotides align to TRBD1. The material sequenced was PBMCs. This CDR3 reads CASSLGPGGNTEAFF. The CDR3 DNA is TGTGCCAGCAGCTTAGGGCCAGGGGGGAACACTGAAGCTTTCTTT.